Listed below are T cell receptor beta chains from one sample, sequenced in a study of T cell repertoires in cytomegalovirus infection. One entry per CDR3 protein, called by TCRdb with MiXCR from the reads. The sample holds 150,000 to 200,000 distinct CDR3 sequences, about 21% seen once. Sequenced material: PBMCs. The receptor source for this set is a human donor in good health (CMV status not recorded). Some clones in this sample may be carry-over from other donors' samples. The CDR3 runs from the conserved cysteine through the conserved F or W. Fields, in order: J gene, V gene, D gene, clone size, CDR3 protein, CDR3 DNA. A D gene is named only where the DNA matches it firmly. A row's size may be missing; if present it is once, few, many or a size class.

>TRBJ2-3|TRBV28|NA|NA
CASSLSGNTDTQYF
TGTGCCAGCAGCCTGAGCGGAAACACAGATACGCAGTATTTT
>TRBJ2-3|TRBV10-3|TRBD1|many
CAISGQGTDTQYF
TGTGCCATCAGTGGACAGGGGACAGATACGCAGTATTTT
>TRBJ2-4|TRBV2|NA|many
CASSGDGTIQYF
TGTGCCAGCAGTGGTGATGGAACCATTCAGTACTTC
>TRBJ2-4|TRBV28|NA|NA
CASSPQANIQYF
TGTGCCAGCAGTCCCCAGGCAAACATTCAGTACTTC
>TRBJ2-7|TRBV12-3/TRBV12-4|NA|few
CASSFRGPEQYF
TGTGCCAGCAGTTTTCGGGGACCCGAGCAGTACTTC
>TRBJ2-7|TRBV7-3|TRBD1|many
CASSLTTGASYEQYF
TGTGCCAGCAGCTTGACCACAGGGGCCTCCTACGAGCAGTACTTC
>TRBJ2-7|TRBV5-4|NA|few
CASSLAKGVWDEQYF
TGTGCCAGCAGCTTGGCCAAAGGGGTTTGGGACGAGCAGTACTTC
>TRBJ2-1|TRBV7-8|NA|many
CASSLDNEQFF
TGTGCCAGCAGCTTAGACAATGAGCAGTTCTTC
>TRBJ1-2|TRBV7-3|NA|many
CASSQTSGGGYTF
TGTGCCAGCAGCCAAACATCTGGGGGGGGCTACACCTTC
>TRBJ1-1|TRBV7-3|NA|few
CASSLHKNTEAFF
TGTGCCAGCAGCTTACACAAGAACACTGAAGCTTTCTTT
>TRBJ2-7|TRBV14|NA|NA
CASSQGRGSYVQYF
TGTGCCAGCAGCCAAGGGAGGGGTTCCTACGTGCAGTACTTC
>TRBJ2-1|TRBV20-1|NA|NA
CSARGGEVEGEQFF
TGCAGTGCTAGAGGAGGGGAAGTCGAGGGTGAGCAGTTCTTC
>TRBJ2-6|TRBV7-9|NA|many
CASSPGVVQASGANVLTF
TGTGCCAGCAGCCCTGGCGTCGTGCAGGCCTCTGGGGCCAACGTCCTGACTTTC
>TRBJ1-1|TRBV15|NA|NA
CATSRDWRGGNTEAFF
TGTGCCACCAGCAGAGATTGGAGGGGCGGGAACACTGAAGCTTTCTTT
>TRBJ2-1|TRBV11-3|TRBD2|NA
CASSRGTGTSERRGQFF
TGTGCCAGCAGCCGAGGTACCGGGACTAGTGAGCGTAGGGGGCAGTTCTTC
>TRBJ2-4|TRBV2|NA|few
CASSYISNIQYF
TGTGCCAGCAGTTATATATCAAACATTCAGTACTTC
>TRBJ1-1|TRBV20-1|NA|NA
CSVHEGSTEAFF
TGCAGTGTCCATGAGGGGAGCACTGAAGCTTTCTTT
>TRBJ2-1|TRBV9|NA|NA
CASGPGGSLNEQFF
TGTGCCAGCGGCCCTGGGGGAAGCCTCAATGAGCAGTTCTTC
>TRBJ2-1|TRBV20-1|NA|NA
CSARGLGASRNEQFF
TGCAGTGCTAGAGGGCTAGGGGCATCGAGGAATGAGCAGTTCTTC
>TRBJ1-1|TRBV12-3/TRBV12-4|TRBD1|few
CASRDRAHTEAFF
TGTGCCAGCAGGGACAGGGCCCACACTGAAGCTTTCTTT
>TRBJ2-1|TRBV7-2|NA|many
CASSLVNEQFF
TGTGCCAGCAGCCTAGTCAATGAGCAGTTCTTC
>TRBJ1-1|TRBV6-1|NA|few
CASSQQGLNTEAFF
TGTGCCAGCAGCCAACAAGGGTTGAACACTGAAGCTTTCTTT
>TRBJ2-1|TRBV9|NA|few
CASSVATAGGANEQFF
TGTGCCAGCAGCGTAGCTACGGCGGGTGGAGCCAATGAGCAGTTCTTC
>TRBJ1-2|TRBV19|NA|few
CASSISGNGYTF
TGTGCCAGTAGTATTTCCGGAAATGGCTACACCTTC
>TRBJ2-3|TRBV4-1|NA|many
CASSQEGGAGTDTQYF
TGCGCCAGCAGCCAAGAAGGGGGGGCCGGGACAGATACGCAGTATTTT
>TRBJ1-1|TRBV7-9|NA|many
CASSNQNTEAFF
TGTGCCAGCAGCAACCAGAACACTGAAGCTTTCTTT
>TRBJ2-1|TRBV19|NA|NA
CASTPGLTNEQFF
TGTGCCAGTACCCCCGGGCTGACGAATGAGCAGTTCTTC
>TRBJ1-2|TRBV7-6|NA|NA
CASPRRDIYGYTF
TGTGCCAGCCCTCGGAGGGACATCTATGGCTACACCTTC